The 3 T cell receptor beta chains in this list originate from one sample, sequenced in a study of cytomegalovirus exposure and HLA in healthy donors. 60 Vbeta and 13 Jbeta primers were used in PCR. Libraries were prepared by immunoSEQ multiplex PCR; TCRdb keeps only in-frame clonotypes and omits some of them. The sample yields 110,000 to 150,000 clones, 72% seen once. Sequencing was performed on PBMCs. The receptor set was obtained from a man aged 35 to 55 in good health and CMV-seronegative.

This clone was seen once. J is TRBJ2-1 and V is TRBV5-6; 8 bases match TRBD2. This CDR3 contains 17 residues. Trimming removed 0 bases from V and 9 bases from J; junction bases left unmatched: 14. Germline CDR1 reads SGHDT; CDR2 reads YYEEEE. The CDR3 spells CASSLAPWAGGFGEQFF. The CDR3, as DNA: TGTGCCAGCAGCTTGGCCCCCTGGGCGGGGGGATTTGGTGAGCAGTTCTTC.

This clone was picked up one time. The chain couples TRBV19 to TRBJ2-3; 9 positions match TRBD2. The trim removed 5 bases at V and 1 base at J, leaving 10 bases unmatched. Germline CDR1 and CDR2: LNHDA and SQIVND (reference sequence). The length of the CDR3 is 17 residues. CDR3 in DNA: TGTGCCAGTAGTGCCATAACTAGCGGGCGGGGCACAGATACGCAGTATTTT. It is translated as CASSAITSGRGTDTQYF.

To note about this clone: The final CDR3 position lacks the conserved phenylalanine or tryptophan, pointing to a likely read error. The DNA is left out, because the CDR3 cannot be placed on it with certainty; the CDR3 is given as TCRdb lists it. CDR3 amino acids: CASSKLPSSG. This chain uses TRBV6-1 with TRBJ1-2; TRBD1, the D gene given by the table, was not confirmed from the DNA. Counting both end residues, the CDR3 totals 10 amino acids. Germline V CDR1 and CDR2: MNHNS, SASEGT.